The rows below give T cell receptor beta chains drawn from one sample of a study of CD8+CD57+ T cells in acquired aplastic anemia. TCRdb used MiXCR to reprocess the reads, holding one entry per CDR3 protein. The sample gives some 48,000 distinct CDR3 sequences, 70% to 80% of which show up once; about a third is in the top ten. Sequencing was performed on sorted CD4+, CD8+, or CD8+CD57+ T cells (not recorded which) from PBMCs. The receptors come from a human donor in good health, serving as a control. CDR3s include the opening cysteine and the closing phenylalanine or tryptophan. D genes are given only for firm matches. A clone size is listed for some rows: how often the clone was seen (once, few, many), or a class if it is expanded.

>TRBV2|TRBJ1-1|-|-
CASMGLLGTEAFF
TGTGCCAGCATGGGATTACTGGGCACTGAAGCTTTCTTT
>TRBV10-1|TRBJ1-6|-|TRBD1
CASSENRGSPLHF
TGCGCCAGCAGTGAGAACAGGGGGTCACCCCTCCACTTT
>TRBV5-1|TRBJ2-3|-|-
CASSTGRGRTDTQYF
TGCGCCAGCAGTACCGGACGGGGACGCACAGATACGCAGTATTTT
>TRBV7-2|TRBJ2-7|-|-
CASSQTGPYEQYF
TGTGCCAGCAGCCAGACGGGGCCCTACGAGCAGTACTTC
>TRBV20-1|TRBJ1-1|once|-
CSAKTGMDTEAFF
TGCAGTGCTAAAACAGGGATGGACACTGAAGCTTTCTTT
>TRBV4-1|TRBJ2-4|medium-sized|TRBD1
CASSQNDQGDIIQYF
TGCGCCAGCAGCCAAAACGACCAGGGGGACATCATTCAGTACTTC
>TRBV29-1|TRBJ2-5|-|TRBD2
CSVLPVGGQETQYF
TGCAGCGTTCTCCCGGTGGGGGGGCAAGAGACCCAGTACTTC
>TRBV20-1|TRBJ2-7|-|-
CSARDRGNSYEQYF
TGCAGTGCTAGAGACCGGGGGAACTCCTACGAGCAGTACTTC
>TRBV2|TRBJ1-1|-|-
CAGAVNEDTEAFF
TGTGCCGGGGCGGTAAACGAGGACACTGAAGCTTTCTTT
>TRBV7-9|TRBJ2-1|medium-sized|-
CASSLDINEQFF
TGTGCCAGCAGCCTTGACATCAATGAGCAGTTCTTC
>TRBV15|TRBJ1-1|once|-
CATSRLGTRSSARTFF
TGTGCCACCAGCAGACTGGGTACAAGGTCTTCTGCTAGGACTTTCTTT
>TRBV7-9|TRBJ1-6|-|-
CASSWLQADSPLHF
TGTGCCAGCAGCTGGTTACAGGCGGATTCACCCCTCCACTTT
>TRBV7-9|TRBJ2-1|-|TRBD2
CASSYKTSLEQFF
TGTGCCAGCAGCTACAAGACTAGCTTGGAGCAGTTCTTC
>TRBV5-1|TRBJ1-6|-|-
CASSLTERQHNSPLHF
TGCGCCAGCAGCTTGACAGAGAGACAGCATAATTCACCCCTCCACTTT
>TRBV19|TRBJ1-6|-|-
CASLPGHYNSPLHF
TGTGCCAGCCTACCGGGACACTATAATTCACCCCTCCACTTT
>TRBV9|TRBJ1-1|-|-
CASSPRDRLTEAFF
TGTGCCAGCAGCCCCCGGGACCGACTAACTGAAGCTTTCTTT
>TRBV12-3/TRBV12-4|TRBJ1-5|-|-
CASRISNQPQHF
TGTGCCAGCAGAATCAGCAATCAGCCCCAGCATTTT
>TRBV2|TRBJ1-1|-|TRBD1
CASSVDRETEAFF
TGTGCCAGCAGTGTGGACAGGGAAACTGAAGCTTTCTTT
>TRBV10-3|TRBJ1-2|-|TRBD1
CASSETAGTGYGYTF
TGTGCCAGCAGTGAAACCGCCGGGACAGGGTATGGCTACACCTTC
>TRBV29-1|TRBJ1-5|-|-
CSTGTNPNQPQHF
TGCAGCACTGGGACAAACCCTAATCAGCCCCAGCATTTT
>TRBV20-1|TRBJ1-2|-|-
CSAHPGGGFYGYTF
TGCAGTGCCCACCCTGGGGGAGGGTTTTATGGCTACACCTTC
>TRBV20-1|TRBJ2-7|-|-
CSAGGGGDRGPYEQYF
TGCAGTGCTGGAGGGGGGGGAGACAGGGGACCCTACGAGCAGTACTTC
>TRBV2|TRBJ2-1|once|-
CASGAEGDNEQFF
TGTGCCAGCGGGGCAGAAGGGGACAATGAGCAGTTCTTC
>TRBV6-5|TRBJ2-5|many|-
CASSLGEGAQYF
TGTGCCAGCAGTTTGGGCGAGGGGGCCCAGTACTTC
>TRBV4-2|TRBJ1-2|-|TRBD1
CASSREPGGAPGYGYTF
TGTGCCAGCAGCCGGGAACCAGGGGGCGCTCCGGGCTATGGCTACACCTTC
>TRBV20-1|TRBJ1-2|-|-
CSARAPGNYGYTF
TGCAGTGCTAGAGCCCCAGGGAACTATGGCTACACCTTC
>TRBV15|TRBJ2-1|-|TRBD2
CATRGTSGGREQFF
TGTGCCACCAGAGGGACTAGCGGGGGCCGAGAGCAGTTCTTC
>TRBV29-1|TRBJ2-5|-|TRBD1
CSADREQETQYF
TGCAGCGCTGACAGGGAGCAAGAGACCCAGTACTTC
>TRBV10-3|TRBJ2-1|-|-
CAISEVQGESDEQFF
TGTGCCATCAGTGAAGTTCAGGGAGAATCGGATGAGCAGTTCTTC
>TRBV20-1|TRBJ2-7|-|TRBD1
CSAGTGADEQYF
TGCAGTGCCGGGACAGGGGCCGACGAGCAGTACTTC
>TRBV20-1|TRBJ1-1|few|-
CSARGTEAFF
TGCAGTGCTAGGGGCACTGAAGCTTTCTTT
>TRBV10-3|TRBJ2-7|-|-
CAISESSFRRDYEQYF
TGTGCCATCAGTGAGTCGAGCTTTAGACGGGATTACGAGCAGTACTTC
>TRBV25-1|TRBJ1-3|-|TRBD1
CASSSPGTGTNTIYF
TGTGCCAGCAGTTCTCCCGGGACAGGGACCAACACCATATATTTT
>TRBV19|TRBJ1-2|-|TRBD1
CASSRGQGQNYGYTF
TGTGCCAGTAGTAGAGGACAGGGACAAAACTATGGCTACACCTTC
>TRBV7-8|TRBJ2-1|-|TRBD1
CASRTTGGDEQFF
TGTGCCAGCAGGACGACAGGGGGTGATGAGCAGTTCTTC
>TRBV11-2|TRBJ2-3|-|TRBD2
CASSLQGGLAGVGDTQYF
TGTGCCAGCAGCTTGCAGGGTGGACTAGCGGGAGTGGGAGATACGCAGTATTTT
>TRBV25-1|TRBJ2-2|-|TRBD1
CASGRQGATGELFF
TGTGCCAGCGGAAGACAGGGGGCGACCGGGGAGCTGTTTTTT
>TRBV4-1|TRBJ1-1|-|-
CASSQDRLQGTEAFF
TGCGCCAGCAGCCAAGATCGGCTGCAGGGCACTGAAGCTTTCTTT
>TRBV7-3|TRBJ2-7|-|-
CASSPFYEQYF
TGTGCCAGCAGCCCCTTTTACGAGCAGTACTTC
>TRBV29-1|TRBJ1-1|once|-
CSVVEGGNTEAFF
TGCAGCGTTGTGGAAGGAGGGAACACTGAAGCTTTCTTT
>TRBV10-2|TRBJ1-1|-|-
CASRATVNTEAFF
TGCGCCAGCAGGGCGACAGTGAACACTGAAGCTTTCTTT
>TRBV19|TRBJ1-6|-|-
CASTRGGGNSPLHF
TGTGCCAGTACGCGAGGGGGGGGGAATTCACCCCTCCACTTT
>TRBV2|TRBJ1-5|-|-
CASSVGGGNQPQHF
TGTGCCAGCAGTGTCGGGGGCGGCAATCAGCCCCAGCATTTT
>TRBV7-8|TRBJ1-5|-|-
CASSRGDQPQHF
TGTGCCAGCAGCCGGGGTGATCAGCCCCAGCATTTT
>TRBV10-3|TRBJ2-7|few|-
CAISESRQGNNEQYF
TGTGCCATCAGTGAGTCACGGCAGGGTAACAACGAGCAGTACTTC
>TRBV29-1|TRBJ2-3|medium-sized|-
CSVEPDTASTDTQYF
TGCAGCGTTGAGCCGGACACCGCCAGCACAGATACGCAGTATTTT
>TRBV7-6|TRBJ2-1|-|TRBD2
CASSIPTSGGYDEQFF
TGTGCCAGCAGCATACCAACTAGCGGGGGGTACGATGAGCAGTTCTTC
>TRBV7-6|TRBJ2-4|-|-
CASSLPPKNIQYF
TGTGCCAGCAGCTTACCGCCCAAAAACATTCAGTACTTC
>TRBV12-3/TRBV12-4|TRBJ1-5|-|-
CASSGGEEWDQPQHF
TGTGCCAGCAGTGGCGGGGAAGAATGGGATCAGCCCCAGCATTTT
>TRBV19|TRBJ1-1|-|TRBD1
CASSPTGGRTEAFF
TGTGCCAGTAGTCCAACAGGGGGTAGGACTGAAGCTTTCTTT
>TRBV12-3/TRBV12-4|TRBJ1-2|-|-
CASSVLTFYGYTF
TGTGCCAGCAGTGTTCTAACCTTCTATGGCTACACCTTC
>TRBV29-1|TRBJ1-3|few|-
CSVVQDTSGNTIYF
TGCAGCGTTGTACAGGATACTTCTGGAAACACCATATATTTT
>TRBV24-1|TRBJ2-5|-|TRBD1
CATSDFSRGQGETQYF
TGTGCCACCAGTGATTTTAGCCGGGGACAGGGGGAGACCCAGTACTTC
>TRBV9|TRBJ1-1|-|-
CASSPRSMNTEAFF
TGTGCCAGCAGCCCCCGATCGATGAACACTGAAGCTTTCTTT
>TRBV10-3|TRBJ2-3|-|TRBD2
CAISDTSDSSTDTQYF
TGTGCCATCAGTGACACTAGCGATTCCAGCACAGATACGCAGTATTTT
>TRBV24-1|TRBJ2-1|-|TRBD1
CATGDRNNEQFF
TGTGCCACCGGGGACAGAAACAATGAGCAGTTCTTC
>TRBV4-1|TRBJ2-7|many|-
CASSQSHTPTYEQYF
TGCGCCAGCAGCCAATCTCATACCCCCACCTACGAGCAGTACTTC
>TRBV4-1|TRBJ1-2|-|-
CASSQESTSYGYTF
TGCGCCAGCAGCCAAGAAAGCACATCCTATGGCTACACCTTC
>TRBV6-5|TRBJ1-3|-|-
CASSESRYSGNTIYF
TGTGCCAGCAGTGAAAGCCGCTACTCTGGAAACACCATATATTTT
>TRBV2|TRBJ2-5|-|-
CASKGTEGGETQCF
TGTGCCAGCAAGGGCACGGAAGGAGGTGAGACCCAGTGCTTC